Listed below are T cell receptor beta chains from one sample, sequenced in a study of shared clonotypes between healthy human individuals. Measured with immunoSEQ multiplex PCR; TCRdb has only the in-frame clones, and not every one. The profile shows approximately 2,000,000 clones, roughly 90% of them singletons. The source material was naive CD4+ T cells from PBMCs. The receptors were sampled from a man in his late teens or twenties in good health. Some clones in this sample may be carry-over from other donors' samples. Both conserved end residues are part of each CDR3. D genes are given only for firm matches. Clone size is stated in some rows and not others, as once, few, many or a class when expanded.

V gene	D gene	J gene	clone size	CDR3 DNA	CDR3 protein
TRBV30	NA	TRBJ1-2	once	TGTGCCTGGGCCCGGGACTTTTATGGCTACACCTTC	CAWARDFYGYTF
TRBV5-1	NA	TRBJ2-3	NA	TGCGCCAGCAGCTTTGTGCCCGGGAACACAGATACGCAGTATTTT	CASSFVPGNTDTQYF
TRBV11-3	NA	TRBJ2-1	once	TGTGCCAGCAGCTTAGGCGGGTACAATGAGCAGTTCTTC	CASSLGGYNEQFF
TRBV5-6	NA	TRBJ2-2	NA	TGTGCCAGCAGCCAGAGAAACACCGGGGAGCTGTTTTTT	CASSQRNTGELFF
TRBV28	NA	TRBJ1-1	NA	TGTGCCAGCAGCGCCGGGGGGCGGGACACTGAAGCTTTCTTT	CASSAGGRDTEAFF
TRBV28	NA	TRBJ2-1	NA	TGTGCCAGCAGTTCACGGAGAAAACCGGGCAATGAGCAGTTCTTC	CASSSRRKPGNEQFF
TRBV19	TRBD1	TRBJ2-5	NA	TGTGCCAGTAGGGGGACAGGGAGTTGGCAGACCCAGTACTTC	CASRGTGSWQTQYF
TRBV2	TRBD1	TRBJ1-2	NA	TGTGCCAGCATTAAATCCAGGGGGCGCGGGATTAGTTTTGGCTACACCTTC	CASIKSRGRGISFGYTF
TRBV4-3	TRBD2	TRBJ2-1	NA	TGCGCCAGCAGCCAAGATCTACCCAGAAGCGGGGCTAACAGTGAGCAGTTCTTC	CASSQDLPRSGANSEQFF
TRBV29-1	NA	TRBJ2-4	NA	TGCAGCGCCGAAGGAGCAGGGAAAAACATTCAGTACTTC	CSAEGAGKNIQYF
TRBV28	NA	TRBJ2-5	NA	TGTGCCAGCAGCCAAGGGACTCCCCAGACCCAGTACTTC	CASSQGTPQTQYF
TRBV18	NA	TRBJ2-5	once	TGTGCCAGCTCACCACTTAACCAAGAGACCCAGTACTTC	CASSPLNQETQYF
TRBV29-1	NA	TRBJ2-7	NA	TGCAGCGTTGGATCTCCCCCATACGAGCAGTACTTC	CSVGSPPYEQYF
TRBV14	NA	TRBJ1-1	NA	TGTGCCAGCAGCCAAGATCTCAGGACTGAAGCTTTCTTT	CASSQDLRTEAFF
TRBV29-1	NA	TRBJ2-3	NA	TGCAGCGTAAAGACCCCCACAGATACGCAGTATTTT	CSVKTPTDTQYF
TRBV19	NA	TRBJ1-2	NA	TGTCAGCTACGGGGGGGTTGTTATGGCTACACCTTC	CQLRGGCYGYTF
TRBV5-4	NA	TRBJ1-5	NA	TGTGCCAGCAGCTTGGGCCCTTTCGGTGGTCAGCCCCAGCATTTT	CASSLGPFGGQPQHF
TRBV28	NA	TRBJ1-1	NA	TGTGCCAGCAGCTGGTCGCTCGAAACTGAAGCTTTCTTT	CASSWSLETEAFF
TRBV27	NA	TRBJ1-3	NA	TGTGCCAGCAGTTTATCCTCGGACGGCTACTCTGGAAACACCATATATTTT	CASSLSSDGYSGNTIYF
TRBV11-1	NA	TRBJ2-7	NA	TGTGCCAGCAGCTTCCGGGGAAAGTACAACGAGCAGTACTTC	CASSFRGKYNEQYF
TRBV5-1	TRBD2	TRBJ2-2	NA	TGCGCCAGCAGGGCGGTAGCGGGGACGAACACCGGGGAGCTGTTTTTT	CASRAVAGTNTGELFF
TRBV2	NA	TRBJ2-7	NA	TGTGCCAGCAGTCCGTTAATGGGGACCGAGCAGTACTTC	CASSPLMGTEQYF